This T cell receptor (beta chain) was observed in a study of cytomegalovirus exposure and HLA in healthy donors (dated by TCRdb to about 2017). General notes on the study: A later analysis indicated that the 95 to 150 validation repertoires were generated on the platform also employed for the 600 to 750 repertoires of the first cohort. The study was designed to test whether signatures of past pathogen exposure could be identified by cataloging public T cell receptors. Along with the roughly 710-subject first cohort, a separate validation cohort of 120 different subjects was used. The study combined high-throughput TCR immunosequencing, statistical association of individual TCRs with disease status, and machine learning to predict cytomegalovirus infection status. The investigation overall reported the following: Across donors, most TCR sequences were observed very rarely, whereas some public TCRs were present in many individuals. The study listed 164 TCR beta chains as associated with cytomegalovirus. The authors suggested that the approach could potentially be generalized to other disease states and immunological phenotypes. All 110 or so repertoires were used to score co-occurrence in the validation cohort in a later analysis, because that analysis had no HLA typing for the cohort. Subsequent analysis determined that TCRs grouped into clusters in the first cohort also showed a tendency toward co-occurrence across the approximately 120 validation repertoires, and approximately 94% of cluster scores exceeded 0. The classifier was reported to diagnose cytomegalovirus status with high specificity and sensitivity in both the original and validation cohorts. Three of the identified cytomegalovirus-associated TCR beta chains were confirmed in vitro to be specific for cytomegalovirus antigens.

CDR1 is given as MNHNY and CDR2 as SVGAGI, both from the germline V gene (reference sequence). The CDR3 goes from the cysteine to the phenylalanine over 12 residues. This entry keeps only the CDR3 DNA: 36 bases, framed from base 1. V is pruned by 10 bases and J by 10 bases, leaving 7 bases of the junction without a gene match. The table lists this clone with a count of one. The antigen this receptor binds is unknown. The record has no base qualities; no much larger clone is one base away. The library was made by the immunoSEQ multiplex PCR assay. For the original study's pipeline: To diagnose cytomegalovirus status from the catalog of TCR beta chain sequences, a statistical classification framework was built. TCRdb retrieved this table from immuneACCESS and kept in-frame rearrangements only. Not all clones are present; in checked studies, unresolved V genes account for under half, and no reason is known for the remainder. V and J calls and clone size come straight from that table; D and trimming were deduced from the DNA. The sample table holds 300,000 to 450,000 clones, of which approximately 90% were seen once. Together, the top ten hold roughly 0.8% of the sample.

The donors were included in the validation cohort of over a hundred subjects, a group kept apart from the roughly 700-subject first cohort. Material for sequencing was PBMCs. This TCR came from a woman under 30 in good health and CMV-seronegative. The sequence links TRBV6-6 to TRBJ2-1; the junction holds 10 bases that match TRBD2. In nucleotides, the sequence is TGTGCCACTGGCGAGGGACTAGCGGAGCAGTTCTTC. It encodes CATGEGLAEQFF.